The 26 T cell receptor beta chains reported below all come from one sample, sequenced in a study of shared clonotypes between healthy human individuals. Libraries were prepared by immunoSEQ multiplex PCR; TCRdb keeps only in-frame clonotypes and omits some of them. This table holds a few hundred thousand clones, around three quarters found once. Input material: PBMCs. All receptors come from a woman in her thirties or forties in good health. Some clones in this sample may be carry-over from other donors' samples.

Comment on this clone: A single base separates this from a much larger clone, so it may be a read error. This sample includes further DNA sequences coding for the same CDR3. The chain employs TRBV9 and TRBJ2-1, with no clear D. The CDR3 is made up of 16 amino acids. CDR1 and CDR2 from the germline V gene are SGDLS and YYNGEE. CDR3 sequence (DNA): TGTGCCAGCAGCGTAGATGGCGCCAACTCCTACAACGAGCAGTTCTTC. Its translation is CASSVDGANSYNEQFF.

The chain links TRBV28 to TRBJ2-3, with 8 nucleotides matching TRBD1. The CDR3 spans 15 residues. Looked up from germline, CDR1 is MDHEN and CDR2 is SYDVKM. J lost 1 base, V lost 6 bases, and 6 bases had no gene match. The CDR3 DNA reads as TGTGCCAGCAGGCTACAGGGGGGAGGCACAGATACGCAGTATTTT. This translates into CASRLQGGGTDTQYF. The entire variable domain, with the rest obtained from reference TRBV28 and TRBJ2-3, is as follows: DVKVTQSSRYLVKRTGEKVFLECVQDMDHENMFWYRQDPGLGLRLIYFSYDVKMKEKGDIPEGYSVSREKKERFSLILESASTNQTSMYLCASRLQGGGTDTQYFGPGTRLTVL.

This clone occurred a few times. The chain carries TRBV5-1 and TRBJ1-4; D uncertain. V lost 5 bases to trimming and J lost 7 bases, with 9 bases between them. The CDR3 is 12 amino acids. Germline values: CDR1 SGHRS, CDR2 YFSETQ. The CDR3 is CASRGRSEKLFF. In DNA form, the CDR3 reads TGCGCCAGCAGAGGGCGGAGTGAAAAACTGTTTTTT.

V is TRBV30 and J is TRBJ1-3; D is undetermined. Germline-derived CDR1 and CDR2 are GTSNPN and SVGIG (reference sequence). The CDR3 loop spans 13 amino acids. V lost 0 bases and J 4 bases, leaving 7 bases between the germline ends. Here the CDR3 DNA reads TGTGCCTGGAGTGTAGCGGGGGGAAACACCATATATTTT. This sequence encodes CAWSVAGGNTIYF.

The V call is TRBV2, the J call TRBJ1-4, with TRBD1 matching over 7 bases. CDR3 length: 15 amino acids. V was pared by 6 bases and J by 4 bases, with 8 bases of the junction left unmatched. CDR1 and CDR2 (germline): SNHLY, FYNNEI. This CDR3 reads CASRYRQGSNEKLFF. The CDR3, as DNA: TGTGCCAGCAGGTATAGACAGGGAAGTAATGAAAAACTGTTTTTT.

The chain has TRBV5-4 and TRBJ2-7, with TRBD2 identical over 13 bases. V dropped 4 bases and J dropped 3; count of bases not matched to a gene: 4. The CDR3 has 15 amino acids. CDR1 and CDR2 from the germline V gene are SGHNT and YYREEE (reference sequence). The CDR3 here is CASSRTSGGNYEQYF. The CDR3 DNA reads as TGTGCCAGCAGCCGGACTAGCGGGGGCAACTACGAGCAGTACTTC.

This rearrangement joins TRBV5-5 to TRBJ2-1, with D possibly being TRBD1 (5 bases). Trimming pared 4 bases from V and 6 bases from J, leaving 11 bases between. Per the germline V gene, CDR1 is SGHKS and CDR2 is YYEKEE (reference sequence). This CDR3 comprises 13 residues. DNA for the CDR3: TGTGCCAGCAGCACTGGACAAGCCAATGAGCAGTTCTTC. Its protein is CASSTGQANEQFF. Full variable domain (rest looked up from reference TRBV5-5 and TRBJ2-1): DAGVTQSPTHLIKTRGQQVTLRCSPISGHKSVSWYQQVLGQGPQFIFQYYEKEERGRGNFPDRFSARQFPNYSSELNVNALLLGDSALYLCASSTGQANEQFFGPGTRLTVL.

The chain is built from TRBV30 and TRBJ2-1, with 11 nucleotides matching TRBD2. Germline V gene data show CDR1 as GTSNPN and CDR2 as SVGIG (reference sequence). V dropped 5 bases and J dropped 5; count of bases not matched to a gene: 5. This CDR3 contains 14 residues. CDR3 sequence reads: CAWAPGLADNEQFF. The CDR3 DNA reads as TGTGCCTGGGCACCGGGACTAGCGGACAATGAGCAGTTCTTC.

This clone was seen a single time. The V call is TRBV19, the J call TRBJ2-1; 13 nucleotides line up with TRBD2. From germline, CDR1 is LNHDA and CDR2 SQIVND (reference sequence). The J segment lost 9 bases and the V segment lost 7 bases, leaving 12 bases of the junction unmatched. The CDR3 is made up of 16 amino acids. As DNA, the CDR3 is TGTGCCAGTACCTCCCCGGGACTAGCGGGACGAGGTGAGCAGTTCTTC. It specifies CASTSPGLAGRGEQFF.

The chain is built from TRBV5-6 and TRBJ2-7, with D unclear. This CDR3 spans 13 amino acids. V lost 0 bases, J lost 7 bases, and 11 bases lay in between. Per germline, CDR1 SGHDT and CDR2 YYEEEE. The CDR3 reads CASSLGPNQEQYF. The CDR3 region has the DNA TGTGCCAGCAGCTTGGGTCCGAATCAAGAGCAGTACTTC.

The chain is built from TRBV2 and TRBJ2-2; 8 bases agree with TRBD2. Trimming cost V 6 bases and J 5 bases; bases outside gene matches: 8. Germline CDR1 reads SNHLY; CDR2 reads FYNNEI. The CDR3 sequence is 15 residues long. The CDR3 protein is CASSPRTSTTGELFF. CDR3 nucleotides: TGTGCCAGCAGCCCCCGGACTAGCACTACCGGGGAGCTGTTTTTT.

The chain is built from TRBV7-8 and TRBJ2-2; D uncertain. V was shortened by 5 bases and J by 3 bases, with 10 bases between the two germline ends. The V gene's germline CDR1 is SGHVS and CDR2 FQNEAQ. The CDR3 consists of 14 residues. In DNA, the CDR3 is TGTGCCAGCAGCAGTAGACGGGACACCGGGGAGCTGTTTTTT. Translating gives CASSSRRDTGELFF.

The chain recombines TRBV9 with TRBJ1-5; a weak D match, TRBD1 (5 bases). The CDR3 covers 17 residues. Germline V gene data show CDR1 as SGDLS and CDR2 as YYNGEE. The ends were cut back, 0 bases at V and 3 bases at J, with 16 bases in the middle. The chain's CDR3 is CASSVGMGGRDNQPQHF. The CDR3 nucleotides read TGTGCCAGCAGCGTAGGGATGGGCGGCAGGGACAATCAGCCCCAGCATTTT.

The V gene is TRBV5-5, the J gene TRBJ2-1; D is unclear. Trimming took 2 bases from V and 4 from J, leaving 10 bases between them. Looked up from germline, CDR1 is SGHKS and CDR2 is YYEKEE (reference sequence). The CDR3 is made up of 14 amino acids. This chain's CDR3 is CASSFSIAYNEQFF. CDR3 coding DNA: TGTGCCAGCAGCTTTTCGATAGCTTACAATGAGCAGTTCTTC.

V and J are TRBV18 and TRBJ2-7; 12 bases are a match to TRBD2. After removal of 6 bases from V and 4 bases from J, the junction contained 7 bases not matched to a gene. The CDR3 extends over 15 amino acids. Germline CDR1 is KGHSH and CDR2 is LQKENI. This CDR3 reads CASSDGLAGPYEQYF. CDR3 DNA: TGTGCCAGCTCGGATGGACTAGCGGGACCGTACGAGCAGTACTTC.

On this clone itself: Within the sample, other DNA sequences also encode this same CDR3. This rearrangement joins TRBV30 to TRBJ1-5; D is ambiguous. Germline lookup yields CDR1 GTSNPN and CDR2 SVGIG (reference sequence). Trimming removed 0 bases at V and 8 bases at J, with 5 bases between. There are 11 residues in the CDR3. CDR3 sequence (DNA): TGTGCCTGGAGTGTTGGGGAGCCCCAGCATTTT. Its protein is CAWSVGEPQHF.

The gene calls are TRBV7-3 and TRBJ2-3; maybe TRBD1 (5 bases). V was trimmed by 5 bases and J by 4 bases, leaving 10 bases between them. This CDR3 comprises 13 residues. Germline-derived CDR1 and CDR2 are SGHTA and FQGTGA. For the CDR3, the DNA is TGTGCCAGCAGCCCGCGACAGCCAGATACGCAGTATTTT. This gives the protein CASSPRQPDTQYF.

The V gene is TRBV9, the J gene TRBJ2-1, with TRBD2 matching over 9 bases. The germline CDR1 and CDR2 sequences are SGDLS and YYNGEE. The CDR3 consists of 15 residues. Unmatched junction bases numbered 3, after V lost 0 bases and J lost 5 bases. CDR3 DNA: TGTGCCAGCAGCGTAGTTGGACTAGCGAACAATGAGCAGTTCTTC. Translating gives CASSVVGLANNEQFF.

This chain joins TRBV29-1 and TRBJ2-7; no reliable D call. Trimming left V 5 bases short and J 5 bases short, with 13 bases between. Germline V gene sequence: CDR1 SQVTM, CDR2 ANQGSEA. The CDR3 loop spans 12 amino acids. The CDR3 DNA reads TGCAGCGTTAAGGTCCCGGGCCACGAGCAGTACTTC. Protein product: CSVKVPGHEQYF.

The V call is TRBV11-1, the J call TRBJ2-2; D is uncertain. Germline assignment: CDR1 SGHAT and CDR2 FQDESV (reference sequence). V shed 6 bases and J shed 4 bases, with 12 bases lying between them. The CDR3 spans 14 residues. CDR3 DNA sequence: TGTGCCAGCAGACCCAACCCCCCCACCGGGGAGCTGTTTTTT. Translating it yields CASRPNPPTGELFF.

This clone appeared once. The CDR3 reads CATHGGAGGNEQFF. The CDR3 DNA reads as TGTGCCACCCATGGAGGAGCGGGAGGCAATGAGCAGTTCTTC. The rearrangement uses TRBV7-9 and TRBJ2-1; 9 positions match TRBD2. The V gene end was trimmed by 10 bases and the J gene end by 6 bases; junction bases not matched to a gene: 10. The CDR3 is made up of 14 amino acids. Germline-derived CDR1 and CDR2 are SEHNR and FQNEAQ (reference sequence). The full variable domain, completed using reference TRBV7-9 and TRBJ2-1, is DTGVSQNPRHKITKRGQNVTFRCDPISEHNRLYWYRQTLGQGPEFLTYFQNEAQLEKSRLLSDRFSAERPKGSFSTLEIQRTEQGDSAMYLCATHGGAGGNEQFFGPGTRLTVL.

V usage is TRBV2 and J usage is TRBJ2-7, with TRBD2 identical over 8 bases. Germline V gene data show CDR1 as SNHLY and CDR2 as FYNNEI. This CDR3 region has 16 residues. V was clipped by 0 bases and J by 3 bases; unmatched bases: 7. CDR3 residues: CASSEAPLAGIYEQYF. DNA for the CDR3: TGTGCCAGCAGTGAAGCACCGCTAGCGGGTATCTACGAGCAGTACTTC.

This chain connects TRBV28 to TRBJ2-7; either TRBD1 or TRBD2 may supply D (5 bases each). CDR3 length: 13 residues. Trimming took 9 bases from V and 2 from J, leaving 14 bases between them. Germline CDR1 reads MDHEN; CDR2 reads SYDVKM. The CDR3 region has the DNA TGTGCCAGTCGAGGGGCAGCTACCTACGAGCAGTACTTC. Translation: CASRGAATYEQYF.

The chain joins TRBV11-3 to TRBJ2-7, with D tentatively TRBD1 (5 bases). Trimming cost V 4 bases and J 5 bases, with 24 bases left between them. CDR3 length: 17 residues. Germline CDR1 SGHNT, CDR2 YENEEA. In DNA, the CDR3 is TGTGCCAGCAGCTCCCTTGTCGGACAATACCTAATAGACGAGCAGTACTTC. Translation gives CASSSLVGQYLIDEQYF.

The gene calls are TRBV28 and TRBJ1-2; D gene unclear. Germline V CDR1 and CDR2: MDHEN, SYDVKM. CDR3 length: 14 amino acids. Trimming shortened V by 5 bases and J by 2 bases, and 12 bases separated the two germline ends. The CDR3 DNA sequence: TGTGCCAGCAGTACCCTCGGGAAGAACTATGGCTACACCTTC. This sequence encodes CASSTLGKNYGYTF.

V is TRBV7-9 and J is TRBJ2-3; D is ambiguous. The CDR3 is made up of 13 amino acids. CDR1 and CDR2 from the germline V gene are SEHNR and FQNEAQ (reference sequence). V lost 1 base and J 2 bases, leaving 4 bases between the germline ends. The DNA for the CDR3 is TGTGCCAGCAGCTTAGGTACCACAGATACGCAGTATTTT. This gives the protein CASSLGTTDTQYF.